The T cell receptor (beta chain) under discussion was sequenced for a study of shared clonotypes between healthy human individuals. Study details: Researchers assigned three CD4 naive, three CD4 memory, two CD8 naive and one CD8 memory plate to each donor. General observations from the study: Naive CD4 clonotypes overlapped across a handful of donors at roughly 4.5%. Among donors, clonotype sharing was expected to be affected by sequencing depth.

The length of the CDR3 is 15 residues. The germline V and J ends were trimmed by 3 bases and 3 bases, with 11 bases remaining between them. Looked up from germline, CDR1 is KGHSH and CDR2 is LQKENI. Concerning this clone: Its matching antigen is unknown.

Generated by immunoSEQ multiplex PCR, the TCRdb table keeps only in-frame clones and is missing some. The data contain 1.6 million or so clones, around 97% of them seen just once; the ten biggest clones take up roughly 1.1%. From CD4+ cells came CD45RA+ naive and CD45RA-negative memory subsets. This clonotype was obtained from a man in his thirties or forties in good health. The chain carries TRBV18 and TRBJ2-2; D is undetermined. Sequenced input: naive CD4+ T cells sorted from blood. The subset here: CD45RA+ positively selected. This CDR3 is CASSPPGQYTGELFF. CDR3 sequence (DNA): TGTGCCAGCTCACCCCCTGGCCAGTACACCGGGGAGCTGTTTTTT.